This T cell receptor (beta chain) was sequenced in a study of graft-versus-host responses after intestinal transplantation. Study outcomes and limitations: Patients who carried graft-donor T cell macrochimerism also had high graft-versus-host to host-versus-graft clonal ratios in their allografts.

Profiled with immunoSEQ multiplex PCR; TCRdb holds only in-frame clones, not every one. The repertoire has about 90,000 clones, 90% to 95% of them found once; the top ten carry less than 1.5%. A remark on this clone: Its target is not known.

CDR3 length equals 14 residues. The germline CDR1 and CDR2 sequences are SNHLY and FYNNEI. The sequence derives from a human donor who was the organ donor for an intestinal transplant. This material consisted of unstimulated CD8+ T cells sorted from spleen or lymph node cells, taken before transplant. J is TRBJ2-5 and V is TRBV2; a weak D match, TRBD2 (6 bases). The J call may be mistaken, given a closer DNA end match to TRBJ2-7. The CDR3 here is CASFGAGSSYEQYF. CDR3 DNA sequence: TGTGCCAGCTTTGGGGCGGGGAGCTCCTACGAGCAGTACTTC.